Listed here are 10 T cell receptor beta chains from one sample, sequenced in a study of CD8 T cells in ankylosing spondylitis. In TCRdb, the 5' RACE reads were re-called with MiXCR into one record per CDR3 protein. The profile shows 240,000 or so distinct CDR3 sequences, around 10% of them singletons. The specimen was blood, either unsorted or a sorted T cell fraction (not recorded which). These TCRs come from a male donor with ankylosing spondylitis or in good health (not recorded which).

Notes on this clonotype: This may be a read error, as it is one base from a much larger clone. CDR3 loop: CSVEGSRGRGYSF. The CDR3 bases are TGCAGCGTTGAAGGTTCCAGGGGAAGGGGCTACAGCTTC. The chain uses TRBV29-1 and TRBJ1-2, with D possibly being TRBD1 (6 bases). This CDR3 has 13 amino acids. Germline lookup yields CDR1 SQVTM and CDR2 ANQGSEA. Looking up the rest from reference TRBV29-1 and TRBJ1-2 gives the full variable domain: SAVISQKPSRDICQRGTSLTIQCQVDSQVTMMFWYRQQPGQSLTLIATANQGSEATYESGFVIDKFPISRPNLTFSTLTVSNMSPEDSSIYLCSVEGSRGRGYSFGSGTRLTVV.

In this sample, this clonotype turned up many times. This chain uses TRBV9 with TRBJ2-1; 8 bases are shared with TRBD2. The CDR3 consists of 14 residues. Germline V gene sequence: CDR1 SGDLS, CDR2 YYNGEE. The V and J ends lost 0 bases and 6 bases, in that order; junction bases with no gene match: 2. DNA of the CDR3: TGTGCCAGCAGCGTAGTCGGGGGGGCCAATGAGCAGTTCTTC. It specifies CASSVVGGANEQFF.

This clonotype occurred once. This chain links TRBV7-2 with TRBJ1-5, with unresolved D. Germline CDR1 is SGHTA and CDR2 is FQGNSA. This CDR3 comprises 15 residues. Trimming removed 1 base at V and 1 base at J, with 8 bases between. This chain's CDR3 is CASSLVGFSNQPQHF. CDR3 nucleotides: TGTGCCAGCAGCTTAGTAGGGTTCAGCAATCAGCCCCAGCATTTT.

This clonotype showed up many times. The CDR3 protein is CASSSPTYFQETQYF. Here the CDR3 DNA reads TGTGCCAGCAGTTCACCAACTTACTTCCAAGAGACCCAGTACTTC. The chain is built from TRBV12-3 or TRBV12-4 and TRBJ2-5; D gene uncertain. The CDR3 spans 15 residues. Trimming shortened V by 4 bases and J by 1 base, and 13 bases separated the two germline ends.

In its sample, this clonotype was seen many times. This chain uses TRBV7-8 with TRBJ2-5; D ambiguous. V lost 1 base and J lost 0, with 6 bases in between. Germline CDR1 SGHVS, CDR2 FQNEAQ. This CDR3 is 14 amino acids long. The CDR3 loop reads CASSLGTNQETQYF. CDR3 nucleotide sequence: TGTGCCAGCAGCTTAGGGACCAACCAAGAGACCCAGTACTTC.

This clonotype has ten or more counts. The chain links TRBV9 to TRBJ2-7; 10 bases align to TRBD2. Germline CDR1 is SGDLS and CDR2 is YYNGEE. V shed 0 bases and J 0 bases; nucleotides not matched to a gene: 0. The CDR3 has 15 residues. The CDR3, as DNA: TGTGCCAGCAGCGTAGGGACTAGCGGCTCCTACGAGCAGTACTTC. This sequence encodes CASSVGTSGSYEQYF.

This clonotype was seen ten or more times. The chain is built from TRBV20-1 and TRBJ2-7; D gene unclear. CDR3 length: 10 residues. Per germline, CDR1 DFQATT and CDR2 SNEGSKA (reference sequence). Deletions cut 1 base from V and 3 bases from J, with 1 base between. The CDR3 DNA reads as TGCAGTGCTAGAGTCTACGAGCAGTACTTC. Amino acid sequence: CSARVYEQYF.

Concerning this clonotype: This could be a read error, since a much larger clone is one nucleotide away. The gene calls are TRBV11-2 and TRBJ2-7, with D possibly being TRBD2 (5 bases). Germline lookup yields CDR1 SGHAT and CDR2 FQNNGV. The length of the CDR3 is 13 residues. CDR3 nucleotides: TGTGCCAGCAAGCGGACGGGCTCCTACAAGCAGTACTTC. Amino acid sequence: CASKRTGSYKQYF.

This clonotype showed up many times. The V gene is TRBV5-1, the J gene TRBJ1-5; weak D call: TRBD1 (5 bases). The germline CDR1 and CDR2 sequences are SGHRS and YFSETQ. This CDR3 is 15 amino acids long. Trimming shortened V by 4 bases and J by 0 bases, and 11 bases separated the two germline ends. In DNA, the CDR3 is TGCGCCAGCAGCGAGGGGACGTCTAGCAATCAGCCCCAGCATTTT. Its translation is CASSEGTSSNQPQHF.

In this sample, this clonotype turned up many times. The chain couples TRBV6-2 or TRBV6-3 to TRBJ2-1; D possibly corresponds to TRBD2 (5 bases). V was cut by 5 bases and J by 3 bases, with 20 bases left in between. This CDR3 contains 17 residues. The germline V gene encodes CDR1 MNHEY and CDR2 SVGEGT. The CDR3 here is CASSPRLTSLNYNEQFF. The CDR3 DNA reads TGTGCCAGCAGTCCGCGACTAACCTCACTCAACTACAATGAGCAGTTCTTC.